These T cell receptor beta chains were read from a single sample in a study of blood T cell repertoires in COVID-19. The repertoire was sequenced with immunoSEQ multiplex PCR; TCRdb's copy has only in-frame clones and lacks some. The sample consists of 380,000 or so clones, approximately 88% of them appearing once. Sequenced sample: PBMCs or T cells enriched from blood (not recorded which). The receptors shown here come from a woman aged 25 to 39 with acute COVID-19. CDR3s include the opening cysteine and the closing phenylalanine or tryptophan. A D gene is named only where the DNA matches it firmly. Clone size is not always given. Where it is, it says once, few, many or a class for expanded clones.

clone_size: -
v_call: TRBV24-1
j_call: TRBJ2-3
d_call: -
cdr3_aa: CATSDMAGAPTDTQYF
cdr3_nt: TGTGCCACCAGTGATATGGCGGGGGCGCCGACAGATACGCAGTATTTT

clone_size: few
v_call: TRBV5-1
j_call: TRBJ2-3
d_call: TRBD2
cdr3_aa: CASSLDSGGATDTQYF
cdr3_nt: TGCGCCAGCAGCTTGGATAGCGGGGGGGCAACAGATACGCAGTATTTT

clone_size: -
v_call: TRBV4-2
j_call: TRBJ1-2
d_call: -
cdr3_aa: CASSQETRAGYTF
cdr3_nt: TGTGCCAGCAGCCAAGAAACGCGAGCTGGCTACACCTTC

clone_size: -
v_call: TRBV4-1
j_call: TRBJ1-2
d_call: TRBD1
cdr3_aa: CASSQVLQGGNAPNYGYTF
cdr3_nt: TGCGCCAGCAGCCAAGTCCTGCAGGGGGGCAACGCCCCGAACTATGGCTACACCTTC

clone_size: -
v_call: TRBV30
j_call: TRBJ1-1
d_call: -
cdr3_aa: CAWIRGAAEAFF
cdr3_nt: TGTGCCTGGATCCGCGGGGCTGCTGAAGCTTTCTTT

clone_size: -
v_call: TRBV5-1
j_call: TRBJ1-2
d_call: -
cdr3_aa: CASSPMMGQGYGYTF
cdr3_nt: TGCGCCAGCAGTCCCATGATGGGACAAGGCTATGGCTACACCTTC

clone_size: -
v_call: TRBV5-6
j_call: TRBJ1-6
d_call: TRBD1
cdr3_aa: CASSLALGTGLNSPLHF
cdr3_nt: TGTGCCAGCAGCTTGGCCTTGGGGACAGGTCTCAATTCACCCCTCCACTTT

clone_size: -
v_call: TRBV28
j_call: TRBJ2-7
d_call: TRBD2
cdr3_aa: CASSGREWQYF
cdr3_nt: TGTGCCAGCAGTGGGAGGGAGTGGCAGTACTTC

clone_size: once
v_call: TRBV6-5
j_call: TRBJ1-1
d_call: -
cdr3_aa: CASSSTTVEAFF
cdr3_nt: TGTGCCAGCAGTTCGACGACAGTAGAAGCTTTCTTT

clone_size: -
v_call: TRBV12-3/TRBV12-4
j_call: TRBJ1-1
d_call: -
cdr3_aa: CASSLGRAEAFF
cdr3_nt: TGTGCCAGCAGCCTCGGGAGGGCTGAAGCTTTCTTT

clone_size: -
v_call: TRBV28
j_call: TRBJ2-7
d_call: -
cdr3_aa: CASSFSRPGSSYEQYF
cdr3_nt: TGTGCCAGCAGTTTCTCTCGTCCGGGAAGCTCCTACGAGCAGTACTTC

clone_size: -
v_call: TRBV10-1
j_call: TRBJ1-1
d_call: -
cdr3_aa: CASSENRDTEAFF
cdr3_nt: TGCGCCAGCAGTGAGAATCGGGACACTGAAGCTTTCTTT

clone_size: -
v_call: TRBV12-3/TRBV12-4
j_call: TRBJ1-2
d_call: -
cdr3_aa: CASSLQGYGYTF
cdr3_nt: TGTGCCAGCAGTTTACAGGGTTATGGCTACACCTTC

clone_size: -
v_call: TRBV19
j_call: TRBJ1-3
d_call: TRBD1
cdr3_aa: CASSTRGIGNTIYF
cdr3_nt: TGTGCCAGTAGCACCAGGGGGATTGGAAACACCATATATTTT

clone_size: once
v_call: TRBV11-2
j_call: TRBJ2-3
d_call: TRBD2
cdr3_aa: CASSLVAGGSTDTQYF
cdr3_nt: TGTGCCAGCAGCTTAGTGGCGGGGGGCTCGACAGATACGCAGTATTTT

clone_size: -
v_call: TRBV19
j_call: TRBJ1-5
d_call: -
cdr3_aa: CASIDHGHQPQHF
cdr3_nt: TGTGCCAGTATCGATCACGGTCATCAGCCCCAGCATTTT

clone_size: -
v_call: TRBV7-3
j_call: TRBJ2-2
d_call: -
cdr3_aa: CASSSLSLTGELFF
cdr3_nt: TGTGCCAGCAGCTCCCTTAGCCTCACCGGGGAGCTGTTTTTT

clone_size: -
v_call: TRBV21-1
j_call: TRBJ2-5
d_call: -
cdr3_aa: CASSKCRGLDETQYF
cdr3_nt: TGTGCCAGCAGCAAATGCCGTGGACTAGACGAGACCCAGTACTTC

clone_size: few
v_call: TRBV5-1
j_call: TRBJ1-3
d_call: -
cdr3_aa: CASSATILSGNTIYF
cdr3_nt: TGCGCCAGCAGCGCGACAATCCTCTCTGGAAACACCATATATTTT

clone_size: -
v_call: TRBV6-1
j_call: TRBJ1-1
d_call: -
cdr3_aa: CASSEVVFAEAFF
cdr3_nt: TGTGCCAGCAGTGAAGTCGTGTTTGCTGAAGCTTTCTTT

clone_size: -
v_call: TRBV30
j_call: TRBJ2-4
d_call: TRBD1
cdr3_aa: CAWGTGITKNIQYF
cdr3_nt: TGTGCCTGGGGGACAGGAATAACCAAAAACATTCAGTACTTC

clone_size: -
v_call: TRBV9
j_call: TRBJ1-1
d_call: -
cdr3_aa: CASSVTGLDTEAFF
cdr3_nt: TGTGCCAGCAGCGTAACAGGGCTGGACACTGAAGCTTTCTTT